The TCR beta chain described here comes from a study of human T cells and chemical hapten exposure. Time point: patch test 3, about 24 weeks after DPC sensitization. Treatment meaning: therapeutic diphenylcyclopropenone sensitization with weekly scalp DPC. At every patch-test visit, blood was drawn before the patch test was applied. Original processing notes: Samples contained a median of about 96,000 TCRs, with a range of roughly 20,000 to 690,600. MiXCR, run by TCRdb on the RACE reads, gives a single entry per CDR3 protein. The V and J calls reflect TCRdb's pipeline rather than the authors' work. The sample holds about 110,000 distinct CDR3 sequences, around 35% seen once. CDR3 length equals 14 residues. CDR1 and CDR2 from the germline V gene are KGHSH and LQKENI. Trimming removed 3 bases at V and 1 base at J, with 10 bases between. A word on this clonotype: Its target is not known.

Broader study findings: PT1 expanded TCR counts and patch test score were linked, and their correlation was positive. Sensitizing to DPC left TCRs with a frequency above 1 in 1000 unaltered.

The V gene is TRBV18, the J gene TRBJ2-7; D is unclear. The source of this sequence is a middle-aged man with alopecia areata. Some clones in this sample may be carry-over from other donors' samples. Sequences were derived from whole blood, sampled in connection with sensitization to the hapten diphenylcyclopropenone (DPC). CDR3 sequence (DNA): TGTGCCAGCTCACCTCCCGCAGCGTCCTACGAGCAGTACGTC. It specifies CASSPPAASYEQYV.